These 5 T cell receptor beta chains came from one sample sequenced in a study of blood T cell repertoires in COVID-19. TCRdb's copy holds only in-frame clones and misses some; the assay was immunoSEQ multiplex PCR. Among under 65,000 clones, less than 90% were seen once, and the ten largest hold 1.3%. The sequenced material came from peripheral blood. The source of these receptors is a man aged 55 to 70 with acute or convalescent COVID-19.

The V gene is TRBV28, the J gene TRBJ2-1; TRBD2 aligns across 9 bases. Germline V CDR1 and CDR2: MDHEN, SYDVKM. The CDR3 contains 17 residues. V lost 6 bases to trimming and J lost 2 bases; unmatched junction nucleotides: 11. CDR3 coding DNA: TGTGCCAGCAGACGACCAATAGCGGGAGAGGCCTACAATGAGCAGTTCTTC. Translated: CASRRPIAGEAYNEQFF.

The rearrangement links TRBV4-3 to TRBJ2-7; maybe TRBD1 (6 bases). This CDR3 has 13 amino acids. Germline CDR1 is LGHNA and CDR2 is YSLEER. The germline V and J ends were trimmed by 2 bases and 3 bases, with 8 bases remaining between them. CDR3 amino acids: CASSQKGGYEQYF. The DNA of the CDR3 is TGCGCCAGCAGCCAAAAAGGGGGCTACGAGCAGTACTTC.

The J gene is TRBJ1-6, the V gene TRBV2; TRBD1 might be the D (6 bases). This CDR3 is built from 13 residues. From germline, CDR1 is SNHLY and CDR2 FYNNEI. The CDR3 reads CVGQSSYNSPLHF. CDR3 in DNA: TGTGTCGGACAGAGCTCCTATAATTCACCCCTCCACTTT. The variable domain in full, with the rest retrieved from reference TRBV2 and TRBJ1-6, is EPEVTQTPSHQVTQMGQEVILRCVPISNHLYFYWYRQILGQKVEFLVSFYNNEISEKSEIFDDQFSVERPDGSNFTLKIRSTKLEDSAMYFCVGQSSYNSPLHFGNGTRLTVT.

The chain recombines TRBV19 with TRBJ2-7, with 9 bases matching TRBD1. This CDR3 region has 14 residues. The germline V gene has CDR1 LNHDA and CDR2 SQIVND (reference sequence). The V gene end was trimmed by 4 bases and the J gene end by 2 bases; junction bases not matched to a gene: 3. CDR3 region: CASSRDRATYEQYF. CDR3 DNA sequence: TGTGCCAGTAGTAGGGACAGGGCTACCTACGAGCAGTACTTC. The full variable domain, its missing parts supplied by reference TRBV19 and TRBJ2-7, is DGGITQSPKYLFRKEGQNVTLSCEQNLNHDAMYWYRQDPGQGLRLIYYSQIVNDFQKGDIAEGYSVSREKKESFPLTVTSAQKNPTAFYLCASSRDRATYEQYFGPGTRLTVT.

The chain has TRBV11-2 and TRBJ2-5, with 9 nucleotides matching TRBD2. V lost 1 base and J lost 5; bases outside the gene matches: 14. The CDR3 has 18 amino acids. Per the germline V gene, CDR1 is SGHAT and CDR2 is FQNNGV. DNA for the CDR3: TGTGCCAGCAGCTTAGGGCAGCTCGGGCGGGAGGGCCTGGAGACCCAGTACTTC. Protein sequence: CASSLGQLGREGLETQYF.